This is a list of T cell receptor beta chains from one sample in a study of response to subunit inactivated influenza vaccine. TCRdb fed the RT-PCR reads into MiXCR, producing one record per CDR3 protein. Of some 850,000 distinct CDR3 sequences detected, approximately 18% appear once; the ten largest clones hold approximately 10%. Sequences were derived from PBMCs from blood, sampled 4 to 6 days after vaccination. These receptors all stem from a man over 45 who received an inactivated influenza vaccine. Both conserved end residues are part of each CDR3. The D gene is left open where the match is weak. Expanded clones get a size class; other rows say once, few or many, or leave the size out.

>.|.|TRBV5-1|TRBJ2-3
TGCGCCATGAAGGGACGGAGAAACACAGATACGCAGTATTTT
CAMKGRRNTDTQYF
>.|TRBD1|TRBV7-2|TRBJ2-1
TGTGCCAGCTTTACAACTCCGGGACAGGGGATCGCTCATGAGCAGTTCTTC
CASFTTPGQGIAHEQFF
>.|.|TRBV20-1|TRBJ1-1
TGCAGTGCTTCCCGGGTCCAGAACACTGAAGCTTTCTTT
CSASRVQNTEAFF
>.|.|TRBV28|TRBJ2-7
TGTGCCAGCAGTTTAGTCCTTGTGGTCGGTTCGGGTCGATCCTACGAGCAGTACTTC
CASSLVLVVGSGRSYEQYF
>few|TRBD2|TRBV18|TRBJ2-1
TGTGCCAGCTCACCATCTAGACTAGCGGGGAGCAATGAGCAGTTCTTC
CASSPSRLAGSNEQFF
>.|.|TRBV12-3/TRBV12-4|TRBJ2-7
TGTGCCAGCAGTCAGGGGGGGTGGGAGGTATACGAGCAGTACTTC
CASSQGGWEVYEQYF
>few|.|TRBV7-2|TRBJ1-1
TGTGCCAGCAGCCGAGGGATATACGCTGAAGCTTTCTTT
CASSRGIYAEAFF
>.|TRBD2|TRBV7-2|TRBJ2-3
TGTGCCAGCAGCTTAGCTCCCTTCCTAGCGGGGGGAGGGGATACGCAGTATTTT
CASSLAPFLAGGGDTQYF
>.|.|TRBV5-1|TRBJ2-1
TGCGCCAGCAGCTTCGTCCCTAGTCCTAAAGGCGAGCAGTTCTTC
CASSFVPSPKGEQFF
>few|.|TRBV20-1|TRBJ2-3
TGCAGTGCTAGAGATCTCGGCGGGACCCACACAGATACGCAGTATTTT
CSARDLGGTHTDTQYF
>.|TRBD1|TRBV5-1|TRBJ2-1
TGCGCCAGCAGCTTGGTCCGGGACAGTGGCGTTAATGAGCAGTTCTTC
CASSLVRDSGVNEQFF
>few|TRBD1|TRBV7-8|TRBJ1-5
TGTGCCAGCAGCTTAGCGGCGGACAGGGGGTGGAATCAGCCCCAGCATTTT
CASSLAADRGWNQPQHF
>.|.|TRBV12-3/TRBV12-4|TRBJ2-2
TGTGCCAGCAGACTTGGACAGCACACCGTGGAGCTGTTTTTT
CASRLGQHTVELFF
>.|TRBD2|TRBV5-1|TRBJ2-1
TGCGCCAGCAGCTTGGAGTCAGCGGGGCCCTACAATGAGCAGTTCTTC
CASSLESAGPYNEQFF
>few|.|TRBV10-3|TRBJ2-3
TGTGCCATCAGTAACGGTAGCACAGATACGCAGTATTTT
CAISNGSTDTQYF
>.|.|TRBV10-3|TRBJ2-2
TGTGCCATCAAGATCGGGGCAGACACCGGGGAGCTGTTTTTT
CAIKIGADTGELFF
>few|.|TRBV29-1|TRBJ2-7
TGCAGCGTGACCCAGCAGGGTGGTTCCGAGCAGTACTTC
CSVTQQGGSEQYF
>many|.|TRBV29-1|TRBJ2-1
TGCAGCGTTGGAAGGTTTGGTGAGCAGTTCTTC
CSVGRFGEQFF
>few|.|TRBV7-9|TRBJ2-5
TGTGCCAGCAGCTTACCCCGGGGTAGCGGCCAAGAGACCCAGTACTTC
CASSLPRGSGQETQYF
>.|TRBD1|TRBV5-1|TRBJ2-3
TGCGCCAGCAGCTCACAGGGGGCGCGTAGCACAGATACGCAGTATTTT
CASSSQGARSTDTQYF
>few|TRBD2|TRBV11-2|TRBJ2-7
TGTGCCAGCAGCTCCCCGACTAGCGGCTACGAGCAGTACTTC
CASSSPTSGYEQYF
>.|.|TRBV20-1|TRBJ1-1
TGCAGTGCTAGAGATAGGTGGGACACTGAAGCTTTCTTT
CSARDRWDTEAFF
>few|TRBD1|TRBV15|TRBJ1-2
TGTGCCACCAGCAGAGATCGTAGGACAGGGTCCTTC
CATSRDRRTGSF
>.|TRBD2|TRBV2|TRBJ2-7
TGTGCCAGCAGTGAGGTCCTAACTAGCGGGAGTTACGAGCAGTACTTC
CASSEVLTSGSYEQYF
>.|.|TRBV20-1|TRBJ2-7
TGCAGTGCTAGCTATCTAGCTGGCTCCTACGAGCAGTACTTC
CSASYLAGSYEQYF
>few|.|TRBV7-2|TRBJ2-4
TGTGCCAGCAGCCCTCCGAGATGGCAGCTGGGCATTCAGTACTTC
CASSPPRWQLGIQYF
>.|.|TRBV10-2|TRBJ2-1
TGCGCCAGCAAATCCGGTCATGAGCAGTTCTTC
CASKSGHEQFF
>.|.|TRBV20-1|TRBJ2-1
TGCAGTGCTAGAGGTCCAAGGCATGAGCAGTTCTTC
CSARGPRHEQFF
>many|.|TRBV20-1|TRBJ1-1
TGCAGTGCTAGAGATTCGCGGGCGGGCACTGAAGCTTTCTTT
CSARDSRAGTEAFF
>.|.|TRBV18|TRBJ2-1
TGTGCCAGCTCACCACCGATGGGCCAAAGCAATGAGCAGTTCTTC
CASSPPMGQSNEQFF
>.|TRBD2|TRBV5-6|TRBJ2-1
TGTGCCAGCAGCTCCCCCGGGACTAGCGGGGGTCCCCAGGGGCAGTTCTTC
CASSSPGTSGGPQGQFF
>few|.|TRBV20-1|TRBJ2-3
TGCAGTGCTAGGGCGGTGATAGATACGCAGTATTTT
CSARAVIDTQYF
>.|.|TRBV9|TRBJ2-4
TGTGCCAGCAGCGTAGGGGGAGCCAAAAACATTCAGTACTTC
CASSVGGAKNIQYF
>.|.|TRBV15|TRBJ2-3
TGTGCCACCAGCGCGTTCCAGGGAAACCCAGATACGCAGTATTTT
CATSAFQGNPDTQYF
>.|TRBD1|TRBV12-3/TRBV12-4|TRBJ1-2
TGTGCCAGCAGCCGAGGACAGGGGGCTAACTATGGCTACACCTTC
CASSRGQGANYGYTF
>few|.|TRBV20-1|TRBJ1-1
TGCAGTGCTAGTAGACAGACCATGAACACTGAAGCTTTCTTT
CSASRQTMNTEAFF
>.|TRBD2|TRBV4-1|TRBJ2-5
TGCGCCAGCAGCCGGGTAGGCGGGGGAGAGACCCAGTACTTC
CASSRVGGGETQYF
>.|.|TRBV12-3/TRBV12-4|TRBJ1-3
TGTGCCAGCAGTTTATTCGGACTCTCTGGAAACACCATATATTTT
CASSLFGLSGNTIYF
>few|.|TRBV20-1|TRBJ1-4
TGCAGTGCTAGAGAATCGGGGAATAATGAAAAACTGTTTTTT
CSARESGNNEKLFF
>.|.|TRBV20-1|TRBJ1-5
TGCAGTGCCCACAACGGGGGGGGAGGCAACAATCAGCCCCAGCATTTT
CSAHNGGGGNNQPQHF
>few|TRBD1|TRBV28|TRBJ1-2
TGTGCCAGCAGTTCGACAGGGGGTCCGACTAACTATGGCTACACCTTC
CASSSTGGPTNYGYTF
>.|.|TRBV10-1|TRBJ2-2
TGCGCCAGCCGAATAGACCGCTACACCGGGGAGCTGTTTTTT
CASRIDRYTGELFF
>.|.|TRBV12-3/TRBV12-4|TRBJ1-5
TGTGCCAGCAGCACAGCAAATAGCAATCAGCCCCAGCATTTT
CASSTANSNQPQHF
>.|.|TRBV20-1|TRBJ1-5
TGCAGTGCAGGGGCGATGGTAAGACAGCCCCAGCATTTT
CSAGAMVRQPQHF
>few|.|TRBV6-5|TRBJ2-7
TGTGCCAGCAGTTACTCTGGACAGACCACCCTTGGGCAGTACTTC
CASSYSGQTTLGQYF
>.|TRBD2|TRBV29-1|TRBJ2-1
TGCAGCGTTGATGGGGGGAGGGCCTACAATGAGCAGTTCTTC
CSVDGGRAYNEQFF
>.|.|TRBV6-5|TRBJ1-5
TGTGCCAGCAGTCCCTCCCCGGTTGGCAATCAGCCCCAGCATTTT
CASSPSPVGNQPQHF
>.|TRBD2|TRBV7-2|TRBJ2-5
TGTGCCAGCAGCCCCCGAAAGTTAGCGGGGAAAGAGACCCAGTACTTC
CASSPRKLAGKETQYF
>few|.|TRBV6-2/TRBV6-3|TRBJ2-7
TGTGCCAGCAGCCCCGGGTGGGGAAGCGAGCAGTACTTC
CASSPGWGSEQYF
>few|.|TRBV7-8|TRBJ2-3
TGTGCCAGCAGCTTAGTGGGGCCCTACACAGATACGCAGTATTTT
CASSLVGPYTDTQYF
>few|TRBD1|TRBV29-1|TRBJ2-7
TGCAGCGTACTACGACAGGGGCTCTACGAGCAGTACTTC
CSVLRQGLYEQYF
>few|TRBD2|TRBV12-3/TRBV12-4|TRBJ2-3
TGTGCCAGCAGGTCGACTAGCGGGAGTGGCACAGATACGCAGTATTTT
CASRSTSGSGTDTQYF
>many|TRBD1|TRBV7-9|TRBJ2-7
TGTGCCAGCAGCTCCGCCGGGACAGGGGGGTACGAGCAGTACTTC
CASSSAGTGGYEQYF
>few|.|TRBV5-4|TRBJ2-1
TGTGCCAGCAGCTTCTTAAGCGCCAATGAGCAGTTCTTC
CASSFLSANEQFF
>.|.|TRBV29-1|TRBJ2-1
TGCAGCGTTGGTAACGTCTACAATGAGCAGTTCTTC
CSVGNVYNEQFF
>.|.|TRBV9|TRBJ1-1
TGTGCCAGCAGCGCTAACAGGGTTGGCACTGAAGCTTTCTTT
CASSANRVGTEAFF
>.|TRBD1|TRBV28|TRBJ2-1
TGTGCCAGCAGTTTATGGGATGGACAGGGGTTCAACAATGAGCAGTTCTTC
CASSLWDGQGFNNEQFF
>many|.|TRBV4-3|TRBJ2-7
TGTGCCAGCAGCCAAGATTTGGGGGGCTACGAGCAGTACTTC
CASSQDLGGYEQYF
>.|.|TRBV21-1|TRBJ2-3
TGTGCAAACAGCATAGAGGTCACAGATACGCAGTATTTT
CANSIEVTDTQYF